A single sample is the source of the 27 T cell receptor beta chains below, sequenced in a study of beta chain features in type 1 diabetes (dated by TCRdb to between 2018 and 2020). Libraries were built with the immunoSEQ multiplex PCR assay. All of the isolated RNA was reverse transcribed with the High Capacity cDNA Reverse Transcription Kit, so expressed TCRB transcripts were sequenced. Held by TCRdb, this immuneACCESS table contains in-frame sequences only and omits some clones. Under half of the omission traces to an unresolved V gene where checked; the cause of the rest is unknown. The sample profile shows 240,000 or so clones; roughly 70% of them were found once. 0.053% of the sample goes to the ten largest clones. The sequencing input was naive CD4+ T cells from blood. According to the study, the label for this sample's cell subset or site signals: true naive CD4+ T cells. The receptors were sampled from a man aged 25 to 40 in good health.

V and J are TRBV27 and TRBJ2-6; no firm D call. Trimming removed 3 bases from V and 2 bases from J, with 5 bases in between. The CDR3 totals 14 residues. Germline lookup yields CDR1 MNHEY and CDR2 SMNVEV (reference sequence). CDR3 in DNA: TGTGCCAGCAGTTTTGGGACTGGGGCCAACGTCCTGACTTTC. Amino acid sequence: CASSFGTGANVLTF.

This rearrangement joins TRBV30 to TRBJ1-3, with unresolved D. CDR3 length: 14 amino acids. V was shortened by 2 bases and J by 4 bases, with 12 bases between the two germline ends. Germline CDR1 reads GTSNPN; CDR2 reads SVGIG (reference sequence). This chain's CDR3 is CAWSRQPAGNTIYF. CDR3 nucleotides: TGTGCCTGGAGTAGGCAGCCTGCGGGAAACACCATATATTTT.

This clone has more than one count but fewer than ten. V and J are TRBV30 and TRBJ2-5, with D perhaps matching TRBD1 (6 bases). The CDR3 is 15 residues long. The V and J ends lost 1 base and 2 bases respectively, with 14 bases between them. The V gene's germline CDR1 is GTSNPN and CDR2 SVGIG (reference sequence). The CDR3 DNA reads as TGTGCCTGGAGTGACTCAACAGGGCTTCAAGAGACCCAGTACTTC. Its protein is CAWSDSTGLQETQYF.

As concerns this clone: Additional DNA sequences in this sample encode the identical CDR3. This rearrangement joins TRBV9 to TRBJ2-1; possible D gene TRBD1, 5 bases. V dropped 0 bases and J dropped 4 bases, with 5 bases sitting between them. CDR3 length equals 13 residues. CDR1 SGDLS and CDR2 YYNGEE come from the germline V gene. The chain's CDR3 is CASSVGQYNEQFF. CDR3 DNA sequence: TGTGCCAGCAGCGTAGGACAGTACAATGAGCAGTTCTTC.

The chain joins TRBV15 to TRBJ2-2; the D is unclear. The CDR3 totals 15 residues. Germline lookup yields CDR1 LNHNV and CDR2 YYDKDF (reference sequence). The germline V and J ends were trimmed by 1 base and 0 bases, with 6 bases remaining between them. The DNA for the CDR3 is TGTGCCACCAGCAGAGTACGGGCGAACACCGGGGAGCTGTTTTTT. It codes for CATSRVRANTGELFF. The full variable domain, rest sourced from reference TRBV15 and TRBJ2-2, is DAMVIQNPRYQVTQFGKPVTLSCSQTLNHNVMYWYQQKSSQAPKLLFHYYDKDFNNEADTPDNFQSRRPNTSFCFLDIRSPGLGDTAMYLCATSRVRANTGELFFGEGSRLTVL.

On this clone itself: The same CDR3 arises from other DNA sequences in this sample as well. The CDR3 spells CSVVGGTEAFF. DNA of the CDR3: TGCAGCGTTGTCGGGGGAACTGAAGCTTTCTTT. The rearrangement links TRBV29-1 to TRBJ1-1, with D maybe TRBD1 (5 bases). The CDR3 runs 11 residues. V was trimmed by 4 bases and J by 5 bases, leaving 8 bases between them. Germline-derived CDR1 and CDR2 are SQVTM and ANQGSEA.

V gene TRBV19 combines with J gene TRBJ2-2; D perhaps matches TRBD1 (5 bases). Trimming removed 6 bases from V and 0 bases from J, with 8 bases in between. This CDR3 contains 14 residues. CDR1 and CDR2 from the germline V gene are LNHDA and SQIVND (reference sequence). CDR3 sequence reads: CASSRTPNTGELFF. Here the CDR3 DNA reads TGTGCCAGTAGCCGGACACCGAACACCGGGGAGCTGTTTTTT.

CDR3 protein: CASSSGTYNEQFF. DNA for the CDR3: TGTGCCAGCAGCTCTGGGACCTACAATGAGCAGTTCTTC. V and J are TRBV5-4 and TRBJ2-1; no clear D gene. Germline CDR1 is SGHNT and CDR2 is YYREEE (reference sequence). V lost 3 bases to trimming and J lost 2 bases, with 6 bases between them. The CDR3 contains 13 residues.

This clone was counted a single time. This sequence joins TRBV5-6 and TRBJ1-2, with TRBD1 as a possible D gene (5 bases). The CDR3 length is 13 residues. Germline assignment: CDR1 SGHDT and CDR2 YYEEEE. V gave up 0 bases and J gave up 9 bases, with 12 bases separating them. The CDR3 spells CASSLGTITRYTF. The CDR3 DNA sequence: TGTGCCAGCAGCTTGGGGACAATTACCCGCTACACCTTC. Full variable domain (outside the CDR3, taken from reference TRBV5-6 and TRBJ1-2): DAGVTQSPTHLIKTRGQQVTLRCSPKSGHDTVSWYQQALGQGPQFIFQYYEEEERQRGNFPDRFSGHQFPNYSSELNVNALLLGDSALYLCASSLGTITRYTFGSGTRLTVV.

The chain has TRBV6-5 and TRBJ2-7; 7 bases align to TRBD1. The CDR3 sequence is 12 residues long. Germline V CDR1 and CDR2: MNHEY, SVGAGI. After removal of 6 bases from V and 3 bases from J, the junction contained 2 bases not matched to a gene. In DNA form, the CDR3 reads TGTGCCAGCAGCCGGGACAGCTACGAGCAGTACTTC. Amino acid sequence: CASSRDSYEQYF.

This chain links TRBV7-9 with TRBJ2-3; 7 positions match TRBD2. The CDR3 has 10 amino acids. V dropped 8 bases and J dropped 8; count of bases not matched to a gene: 1. The germline CDR1 and CDR2 sequences are SEHNR and FQNEAQ (reference sequence). CDR3 region: CASGRGTQYF. CDR3 sequence (DNA): TGTGCCAGCGGGAGGGGTACGCAGTATTTT.

The chain combines TRBV30 with TRBJ2-3; D call uncertain. This CDR3 is 12 amino acids long. The germline CDR1 and CDR2 sequences are GTSNPN and SVGIG (reference sequence). Trimming removed 1 base at V and 2 bases at J, with 4 bases between. CDR3 sequence reads: CAWSGFTDTQYF. DNA for the CDR3: TGTGCCTGGAGTGGATTCACAGATACGCAGTATTTT. Full variable domain (remainder filled in from reference TRBV30 and TRBJ2-3): SQTIHQWPATLVQPVGSPLSLECTVEGTSNPNLYWYRQAAGRGLQLLFYSVGIGQISSEVPQNLSASRPQDRQFILSSKKLLLSDSGFYLCAWSGFTDTQYFGPGTRLTVL.

The chain has TRBV7-2 and TRBJ2-7; D gene uncertain. V was clipped by 1 base and J by 2 bases, with 12 bases between them. Germline V gives CDR1 SGHTA, CDR2 FQGNSA. The CDR3 totals 15 residues. CDR3 DNA sequence: TGTGCCAGCAGCTTAGTCACTGGGATAACCTACGAGCAGTACTTC. The encoded protein is CASSLVTGITYEQYF.

This clone was counted only a few times. The CDR3 spells CASSVVHTGELFF. The DNA of the CDR3 is TGTGCCAGCAGCGTAGTTCACACCGGGGAGCTGTTTTTT. The J gene is TRBJ2-2, the V gene TRBV9; D is unresolved. The ends were cut back, 0 bases at V and 3 bases at J, with 3 bases in the middle. This CDR3 has 13 amino acids. Per germline, CDR1 SGDLS and CDR2 YYNGEE.

The chain uses TRBV30 and TRBJ1-1, with unresolved D. V lost 3 bases and J lost 3, with 11 bases in between. Germline lookup yields CDR1 GTSNPN and CDR2 SVGIG (reference sequence). The CDR3 is 13 residues long. CDR3 DNA: TGTGCCTGGAGAGTTAAAGGGTACACTGAAGCTTTCTTT. Translating it yields CAWRVKGYTEAFF.

The chain links TRBV15 to TRBJ2-2, with 7 nucleotides matching TRBD2. The germline V gene has CDR1 LNHNV and CDR2 YYDKDF (reference sequence). This CDR3 has 15 amino acids. The V and J ends lost 8 bases and 5 bases, in that order; junction bases with no gene match: 11. The CDR3 here is CATLRDLRGTGELFF. The CDR3 DNA is TGTGCCACCCTCCGGGACCTGCGGGGGACCGGGGAGCTGTTTTTT.

This chain connects TRBV29-1 to TRBJ2-3; 7 nucleotides line up with TRBD1. V lost 3 bases to trimming and J lost 0 bases; unmatched junction nucleotides: 3. This CDR3 contains 14 residues. The germline gives CDR1 SQVTM, CDR2 ANQGSEA. CDR3 amino acids: CSVETGPSTDTQYF. As DNA, the CDR3 is TGCAGCGTTGAGACAGGGCCTAGCACAGATACGCAGTATTTT.

The genes are TRBV29-1 and TRBJ2-7; 11 bases agree with TRBD2. The CDR3 covers 15 residues. CDR1 is SQVTM and CDR2 is ANQGSEA in the germline V gene. Trimming took 0 bases from V and 9 from J; bases not matched to a gene: 10. The CDR3 region has the DNA TGCAGCGTTGAAGATGACACTAGCGGGGGAGTTGGGCAGTACTTC. Translated: CSVEDDTSGGVGQYF.

V gene TRBV18 combines with J gene TRBJ1-6, with D maybe TRBD1 (5 bases). The CDR3 contains 12 residues. Germline V gives CDR1 KGHSH, CDR2 LQKENI. Trimming removed 2 bases from V and 15 bases from J, with 11 bases in between. The CDR3 DNA reads TGTGCCAGCTCACCAACAGGCCCCGACCTCCACTTT. As protein: CASSPTGPDLHF.

In its sample, this clone was seen a few times. This chain uses TRBV30 with TRBJ1-6; D unclear. Germline V gene sequence: CDR1 GTSNPN, CDR2 SVGIG (reference sequence). The CDR3 is 13 amino acids. Trimming stripped 1 base from V and 4 bases from J, with 5 bases between. This CDR3 reads CAWSDGYNSPLHF. CDR3 coding DNA: TGTGCCTGGAGTGACGGGTATAATTCACCCCTCCACTTT.

The J gene is TRBJ2-3, the V gene TRBV30, with 12 bases that match TRBD2. The CDR3 is 15 residues long. J was trimmed by 4 bases and V by 4 bases; bases with no gene match: 6. Germline V lookup: CDR1 GTSNPN, CDR2 SVGIG (reference sequence). CDR3 DNA: TGTGCCTGGACCCGACTAGCGGGGGCTCCAGATACGCAGTATTTT. Translation: CAWTRLAGAPDTQYF.

Regarding this clone: The identical CDR3 is also encoded by other nucleotide sequences in the sample. The chain joins TRBV29-1 to TRBJ1-1, with D possibly matching TRBD1 (5 bases). The CDR3 is made up of 13 amino acids. Between the trimmed V and J ends, which lost 2 bases and 0 bases, there was a span of 7 bases. Germline assignment: CDR1 SQVTM and CDR2 ANQGSEA. Here the CDR3 DNA reads TGCAGCGTTGAAAGACAGATGAACACTGAAGCTTTCTTT. This encodes CSVERQMNTEAFF.

The chain joins TRBV4-2 to TRBJ2-7; TRBD2 matches 8 bases. The trim removed 1 base at V and 0 bases at J, leaving 11 bases unmatched. Germline-derived CDR1 and CDR2 are LGHNA and YNFKEQ. This CDR3 contains 18 residues. The CDR3 region is CASSQAWKERGSSYEQYF. The CDR3 DNA reads TGTGCCAGCAGCCAAGCCTGGAAGGAGCGGGGGAGCTCCTACGAGCAGTACTTC.

The rearrangement joins TRBV7-6 to TRBJ2-3; 11 bases align to TRBD1. CDR1 and CDR2 from the germline V gene are SGHVS and FNYEAQ. V was pared by 3 bases and J by 1 base, with 9 bases of the junction left unmatched. The CDR3 consists of 18 residues. The CDR3 region is CASSFIWTGGAGTDTQYF. Here the CDR3 DNA reads TGTGCCAGCAGCTTCATATGGACAGGGGGCGCAGGCACAGATACGCAGTATTTT.

Of note for this clone: This specimen includes other DNA sequences encoding the same CDR3. This chain uses TRBV19 with TRBJ2-6, with no clear D. The CDR3 totals 12 residues. CDR1 LNHDA and CDR2 SQIVND come from the germline V gene (reference sequence). V lost 6 bases and J 0 bases, leaving 0 bases between the germline ends. The CDR3 DNA sequence: TGTGCCAGTAGCTCTGGGGCCAACGTCCTGACTTTC. It specifies CASSSGANVLTF.

This clone was observed a few times. The J gene is TRBJ2-7, the V gene TRBV9; D remains unclear. Germline V gene lookup returns CDR1 SGDLS and CDR2 YYNGEE. This CDR3 spans 13 amino acids. The ends were cut back, 0 bases at V and 2 bases at J, with 6 bases in the middle. The CDR3 is CASSVADTYEQYF. The DNA of the CDR3 is TGTGCCAGCAGCGTAGCGGATACCTACGAGCAGTACTTC.

V and J are TRBV7-9 and TRBJ2-3; D may be TRBD1 (6 bases). The germline V gene encodes CDR1 SEHNR and CDR2 FQNEAQ (reference sequence). V was cut by 5 bases and J by 5 bases, with 11 bases left in between. This CDR3 has 13 amino acids. Written as DNA, the CDR3 is TGTGCCAGCAGCGCGACAGGAAGAGATACGCAGTATTTT. This gives the protein CASSATGRDTQYF.